Shown below are 20 T cell receptor beta chains from a single sample sequenced in a study of cytomegalovirus exposure and HLA in healthy donors. With 60 Vbeta and 13 Jbeta primers, the PCR was carried out. Produced via immunoSEQ multiplex PCR; TCRdb's table is partial and in-frame only. The table lists 250,000 to 350,000 clones, 75% to 90% of them singletons. Specimen: PBMCs. These receptors were collected from a girl aged 2 to 10 in good health and CMV-seronegative.

The J gene is TRBJ2-3, the V gene TRBV28; no clear D gene. V lost 6 bases, J lost 3 bases, and 4 bases lay in between. Per the germline V gene, CDR1 is MDHEN and CDR2 is SYDVKM. The CDR3 sequence is 11 residues long. The CDR3 spells CASSPTDTQYF. The CDR3, as DNA: TGTGCCAGCAGCCCAACAGATACGCAGTATTTT.

The table lists this clone with a count of one. CDR3 amino acids: CASSLEARGRLTEAFF. The CDR3 DNA is TGTGCCAGCAGTTTAGAGGCCAGGGGACGTCTGACTGAAGCTTTCTTT. V gene TRBV27 combines with J gene TRBJ1-1; D is perhaps TRBD1 (6 bases). V was trimmed by 2 bases and J by 5 bases, leaving 18 bases between them. The germline gives CDR1 MNHEY, CDR2 SMNVEV (reference sequence). The CDR3 extends over 16 amino acids.

This clone was detected only once. The genes are TRBV19 and TRBJ1-3, with 12 bases matching TRBD1. V shed 5 bases, J shed 3 bases, and the junction held 11 bases outside the gene matches. The CDR3 loop spans 18 amino acids. From germline, CDR1 is LNHDA and CDR2 SQIVND (reference sequence). The CDR3 reads CASSARDRGRRFGNTIYF. CDR3 sequence (DNA): TGTGCCAGTAGTGCCCGGGACAGGGGGCGAAGATTTGGAAACACCATATATTTT.

V usage is TRBV5-6 and J usage is TRBJ1-5; D not certain. Germline CDR1 and CDR2: SGHDT and YYEEEE. V lost 1 base to trimming and J lost 0 bases, with 11 bases between them. The CDR3 spans 16 residues. The chain's CDR3 is CASSLSGSYSNQPQHF. CDR3 DNA sequence: TGTGCCAGCAGCTTGAGCGGATCCTATAGCAATCAGCCCCAGCATTTT.

There are a few counts of this clone. The chain uses TRBV7-9 and TRBJ2-4; D possibly corresponds to TRBD2 (5 bases). CDR1 SEHNR and CDR2 FQNEAQ come from the germline V gene (reference sequence). The V gene lost 5 bases and the J gene lost 0 bases, with 17 bases spanning the gap. The CDR3 is 17 residues long. The CDR3 bases are TGTGCCAGCAGCGGACCTAGGTCGGGAATAGCCAAAAACATTCAGTACTTC. Translation: CASSGPRSGIAKNIQYF. Combining the CDR3 with reference TRBV7-9 and TRBJ2-4 gives the whole variable domain DTGVSQNPRHKITKRGQNVTFRCDPISEHNRLYWYRQTLGQGPEFLTYFQNEAQLEKSRLLSDRFSAERPKGSFSTLEIQRTEQGDSAMYLCASSGPRSGIAKNIQYFGAGTRLSVL.

The V gene is TRBV5-1, the J gene TRBJ2-2; weak D call: TRBD1 (5 bases). This CDR3 is built from 14 residues. Trimming cost V 7 bases and J 6 bases, with 16 bases left between them. In germline, CDR1 is SGHRS, CDR2 YFSETQ. The chain's CDR3 is CASSITRVPGELFF. The CDR3 region has the DNA TGCGCCAGCTCTATTACCAGGGTTCCCGGGGAGCTGTTTTTT.

V and J are TRBV7-3 and TRBJ1-1, with D perhaps matching TRBD1 (6 bases). The germline CDR1 and CDR2 sequences are SGHTA and FQGTGA. The CDR3 sequence is 14 residues long. Trimming left V 4 bases short and J 5 bases short, with 14 bases between. The CDR3 here is CASSCHRVGTEAFF. CDR3 coding DNA: TGTGCCAGCAGCTGTCACAGGGTAGGGACTGAAGCTTTCTTT.

This clone was counted a single time. The chain is built from TRBV28 and TRBJ2-7; 8 bases line up with TRBD1. V dropped 9 bases and J dropped 6; count of bases not matched to a gene: 22. Germline CDR1 reads MDHEN; CDR2 reads SYDVKM. This CDR3 has 17 amino acids. For the CDR3, the DNA is TGTGCCAGTACCACCGCACAGGGGGTCATTGGGTCGGGCGAGCAGTACTTC. Its protein is CASTTAQGVIGSGEQYF.

This chain uses TRBV5-1 with TRBJ2-3, with D possibly being TRBD1 (6 bases). Trimming cost V 0 bases and J 3 bases, with 11 bases left between them. CDR3 length equals 15 residues. Germline values: CDR1 SGHRS, CDR2 YFSETQ. CDR3 residues: CASSLAGEYTDTQYF. The CDR3 DNA reads TGCGCCAGCAGCTTGGCAGGGGAGTATACAGATACGCAGTATTTT.

The chain couples TRBV28 to TRBJ1-2; 7 bases are a match to TRBD1. This CDR3 contains 16 residues. With V trimmed by 2 bases and J by 3 bases, 9 bases remained unmatched. Per the germline V gene, CDR1 is MDHEN and CDR2 is SYDVKM. The CDR3 nucleotides are TGTGCCAGCAGTTTAGCCCGATACAGGGGATACTATGGCTACACCTTC. Amino acids: CASSLARYRGYYGYTF.

This clone was counted once. The chain joins TRBV7-6 to TRBJ2-7, with D possibly matching TRBD1 (6 bases). The CDR3 totals 14 residues. Germline lookup yields CDR1 SGHVS and CDR2 FNYEAQ. V was cut by 1 base and J by 7 bases, with 14 bases left in between. The CDR3 coding sequence is TGTGCCAGCAGCTTAGAATGGACAGCAGGGGAGCAGTACTTC. Protein sequence: CASSLEWTAGEQYF.

The chain recombines TRBV28 with TRBJ2-7; possible D gene TRBD2, 6 bases. V shed 9 bases and J shed 2 bases, with 17 bases lying between them. Germline loops: CDR1 MDHEN, CDR2 SYDVKM. This CDR3 region has 14 residues. The CDR3 DNA follows: TGTGCCAGTATTGGGGTAGCGGCTCCCTACGAGCAGTACTTC. As protein: CASIGVAAPYEQYF.

CDR3 DNA sequence: TGTGCCAGCAGCCCCCCCGGACAGGTTTATGGCTACACCTTC. Protein product: CASSPPGQVYGYTF. The chain recombines TRBV5-4 with TRBJ1-2, with 7 nucleotides matching TRBD1. The CDR3 has 14 amino acids. The J segment lost 5 bases and the V segment lost 4 bases, leaving 8 bases of the junction unmatched. CDR1 and CDR2 from the germline V gene are SGHNT and YYREEE (reference sequence).

The J gene is TRBJ1-5, the V gene TRBV14; D is unclear. Germline CDR1 is SGHDN and CDR2 is FVKESK. Trimming left V 2 bases short and J 9 bases short, with 11 bases between. The CDR3 is 13 amino acids. CDR3 nucleotide sequence: TGTGCCAGCAGCCAACTAGAACCCGGGCCCCAGCATTTT. Amino acid sequence: CASSQLEPGPQHF.

This chain joins TRBV7-3 and TRBJ2-1, with TRBD2 matching over 13 bases. Germline V gene data show CDR1 as SGHTA and CDR2 as FQGTGA. The V segment lost 2 bases and the J segment 6 bases; nucleotides outside the gene matches: 7. The CDR3 extends over 17 amino acids. The CDR3 sequence: CASSLRPGLAGANEQFF. The CDR3, as DNA: TGTGCCAGCAGCTTACGTCCCGGACTAGCGGGAGCCAATGAGCAGTTCTTC.

V gene TRBV5-1 combines with J gene TRBJ2-3, with a tentative D call TRBD1 (5 bases). V dropped 3 bases and J dropped 0 bases, with 14 bases sitting between them. From germline, CDR1 is SGHRS and CDR2 YFSETQ. This CDR3 is 16 amino acids long. The DNA for the CDR3 is TGCGCCAGCAGCTCTTCAGGGTCAACTAGCACAGATACGCAGTATTTT. It is translated as CASSSSGSTSTDTQYF.

V usage is TRBV4-1 and J usage is TRBJ2-5; TRBD2 matches at 13 bases. Losses at the gene ends were 3 bases for V and 2 bases for J; bases not matched to a gene: 6. The CDR3 runs 17 residues. Germline CDR1 and CDR2: MGHRA and YSYEKL. The CDR3 bases are TGCGCCAGCAGCCAGGGGGGGACTAGCGGGATACAAGAGACCCAGTACTTC. The encoded protein is CASSQGGTSGIQETQYF.

J is TRBJ1-2 and V is TRBV9, with D perhaps matching TRBD1 (6 bases). CDR1 and CDR2 (germline): SGDLS, YYNGEE. This CDR3 spans 11 amino acids. Trimming shortened V by 3 bases and J by 11 bases, and 11 bases separated the two germline ends. The CDR3 nucleotides read TGTGCCAGCAGCGGGACAGTTGGGTACACCTTC. It translates to CASSGTVGYTF. The whole variable domain, filled in from reference TRBV9 and TRBJ1-2, reads DSGVTQTPKHLITATGQRVTLRCSPRSGDLSVYWYQQSLDQGLQFLIQYYNGEERAKGNILERFSAQQFPDLHSELNLSSLELGDSALYFCASSGTVGYTFGSGTRLTVV.

The chain recombines TRBV27 with TRBJ2-5; 8 bases map to TRBD1. This CDR3 contains 15 residues. With 5 bases clipped from V and 4 bases from J, the junction kept 9 bases outside the gene matches. Per the germline V gene, CDR1 is MNHEY and CDR2 is SMNVEV (reference sequence). CDR3 loop: CASSPGTGRRETQYF. As DNA, the CDR3 is TGTGCCAGCAGTCCCGGGACAGGACGTCGAGAGACCCAGTACTTC.

This clone was counted only a few times. The chain combines TRBV28 with TRBJ1-2, with D possibly TRBD1 on 5 matching bases. Per germline, CDR1 MDHEN and CDR2 SYDVKM. The CDR3 contains 13 residues. Between the trimmed V and J ends, which lost 8 bases and 5 bases, there was a span of 15 bases. The CDR3 coding sequence is TGTGCCAGCCTGGTCGGGGGTGGGTATGGCTACACCTTC. It translates to CASLVGGGYGYTF.